This TCR beta chain was sequenced for a study of T-cell reconstitution after alpha-beta-depleted transplantation in children. In this sample, this clonotype turned up many times. Preparation of the TCRbeta library was carried out with unique molecular identifiers. TCRdb recomputed calls from the PCR reads with MiXCR, one row per CDR3 protein. The table lists roughly 500,000 distinct CDR3 sequences, around 12% of them singletons, with around 6% in the top ten. Germline values: CDR1 DFQATT, CDR2 SNEGSKA (reference sequence). J lost 1 base, V lost 3 bases, and 18 bases had no gene match. The CDR3 covers 19 residues.

The source was PBMCs from the stem cell graft donor, collected from the stem cell graft. This receptor was identified in a human donor who donated a stem cell graft to a child with combined immunodeficiency. The chain employs TRBV20-1 and TRBJ2-3, with 8 bases that match TRBD2. CDR3 DNA: TGCAGTGCTAGGCCCCTTGCGGGAGGCCTATCCGTTCGCACAGATACGCAGTATTTT. Protein sequence: CSARPLAGGLSVRTDTQYF.